A selection of T cell receptor beta chains follows, all from one sample in a study of control samples from healthy donors and cancer patients. Profiling relied on immunoSEQ multiplex PCR, and the TCRdb table lists in-frame clones only, not all of them. The sample holds some 150,000 clones; about 90% are singletons and the top ten take about 7.6%. Sequencing input: blood. These receptors were collected from a man between 18 and 29 years old in good health. Both conserved end residues are part of each CDR3. Fields, in order: J gene, clone size, V gene, D gene, CDR3 protein, CDR3 DNA. D genes are given only for firm matches. Not all rows give a size; the values are once, few, many and, for expanded clones, a class.

>TRBJ2-5|.|TRBV4-1|.
CASSQLGQAGETQYF
TGCGCCAGCAGCCAACTCGGACAGGCGGGGGAGACCCAGTACTTC
>TRBJ2-1|.|TRBV6-1|TRBD2
CASSEGGGGYNEQFF
TGTGCCAGCAGTGAGGGCGGGGGGGGATACAATGAGCAGTTCTTC
>TRBJ1-1|.|TRBV7-8|.
CASSSREGTEAFF
TGTGCCAGCAGCTCTCGGGAGGGAACTGAAGCTTTCTTT
>TRBJ1-1|.|TRBV19|.
CASSIVSQGEAFF
TGTGCCAGTAGTATAGTATCACAGGGTGAAGCTTTCTTT
>TRBJ2-7|.|TRBV5-1|.
CASRNRDGYEQYF
TGCGCCAGCAGGAACCGGGACGGCTACGAGCAGTACTTC
>TRBJ1-1|.|TRBV5-5|TRBD1
CASSRGTGAGAEAFF
TGTGCCAGCAGCCGGGGAACAGGGGCCGGGGCTGAAGCTTTCTTT
>TRBJ1-5|.|TRBV27|TRBD1
CASSLAGQSNQPQHF
TGTGCCAGCAGTTTAGCGGGACAGAGCAATCAGCCCCAGCATTTT
>TRBJ1-6|.|TRBV7-6|.
CASSSQGEGYNSPLHF
TGTGCCAGCAGCTCTCAGGGCGAGGGTTATAATTCACCCCTCCACTTT
>TRBJ2-2|few|TRBV21-1|.
CASSKACVGATNTGELFF
TGTGCCAGCAGCAAAGCTTGCGTCGGGGCGACGAACACCGGGGAGCTGTTTTTT
>TRBJ1-2|once|TRBV6-1|TRBD1
CASSEARGTGGGGYTF
TGTGCCAGCAGTGAAGCGCGGGGGACAGGGGGAGGAGGCTACACCTTC
>TRBJ2-5|.|TRBV7-8|.
CASSPPPEETQYF
TGTGCCAGCAGCCCGCCGCCCGAAGAGACCCAGTACTTC
>TRBJ2-1|.|TRBV5-6|.
CASSLREHNEQFF
TGTGCCAGCAGCTTAAGGGAACACAATGAGCAGTTCTTC
>TRBJ1-4|.|TRBV24-1|TRBD1
CATSAGQINEKLFF
TGTGCCACCAGTGCGGGACAGATAAACGAAAAACTGTTTTTT
>TRBJ1-3|once|TRBV5-4|.
CASSFYTSGNTIYF
TGTGCCAGCAGCTTTTACACCTCTGGAAACACCATATATTTT
>TRBJ2-3|.|TRBV13|TRBD2
CASSAHSTSGGGYTQYF
TGTGCCAGCAGCGCGCACTCCACTAGCGGGGGCGGGTATACGCAGTATTTT
>TRBJ2-7|.|TRBV7-6|TRBD1
CASSPSRDRTYEQYF
TGTGCCAGCAGCCCGAGCCGGGACAGAACCTACGAGCAGTACTTC
>TRBJ1-5|.|TRBV7-9|.
CASSLGQSNQPQHF
TGTGCCAGCAGCCTCGGACAGAGCAATCAGCCCCAGCATTTT
>TRBJ1-1|.|TRBV6-6|TRBD1
CASRPADRGTEAFF
TGTGCCAGCAGGCCCGCGGACAGGGGAACTGAAGCTTTCTTT
>TRBJ2-3|few|TRBV3-1/TRBV3-2|TRBD2
CASSDGLAANGGQYF
TGTGCCAGCAGCGATGGACTAGCGGCTAACGGGGGGCAGTATTTT
>TRBJ2-1|.|TRBV7-2|.
CASSPPAGFSVRGQFF
TGTGCCAGCAGCCCACCAGCGGGCTTTTCGGTTAGGGGGCAGTTCTTC
>TRBJ2-7|.|TRBV6-6|.
CASSPGSYEQYF
TGTGCCAGCAGCCCCGGCTCCTACGAGCAGTACTTC
>TRBJ1-1|.|TRBV5-1|.
CASSPEGGRGDEAFF
TGCGCCAGCAGCCCGGAGGGGGGGCGAGGGGATGAAGCTTTCTTT
>TRBJ2-7|.|TRBV7-2|TRBD1
CASSRPGQGVTYF
TGTGCCAGCAGCCGCCCGGGACAGGGGGTAACGTACTTC
>TRBJ1-2|.|TRBV15|.
CATSREAGNGYTF
TGTGCCACCAGCAGAGAGGCGGGGAATGGCTACACCTTC
>TRBJ2-7|.|TRBV29-1|.
CSVGRSAQGSEQYF
TGCAGCGTTGGACGTTCGGCCCAGGGGTCCGAGCAGTACTTC
>TRBJ2-7|once|TRBV4-2|.
CASSQESGYGYEQYF
TGTGCCAGCAGCCAAGAATCCGGATATGGCTACGAGCAGTACTTC